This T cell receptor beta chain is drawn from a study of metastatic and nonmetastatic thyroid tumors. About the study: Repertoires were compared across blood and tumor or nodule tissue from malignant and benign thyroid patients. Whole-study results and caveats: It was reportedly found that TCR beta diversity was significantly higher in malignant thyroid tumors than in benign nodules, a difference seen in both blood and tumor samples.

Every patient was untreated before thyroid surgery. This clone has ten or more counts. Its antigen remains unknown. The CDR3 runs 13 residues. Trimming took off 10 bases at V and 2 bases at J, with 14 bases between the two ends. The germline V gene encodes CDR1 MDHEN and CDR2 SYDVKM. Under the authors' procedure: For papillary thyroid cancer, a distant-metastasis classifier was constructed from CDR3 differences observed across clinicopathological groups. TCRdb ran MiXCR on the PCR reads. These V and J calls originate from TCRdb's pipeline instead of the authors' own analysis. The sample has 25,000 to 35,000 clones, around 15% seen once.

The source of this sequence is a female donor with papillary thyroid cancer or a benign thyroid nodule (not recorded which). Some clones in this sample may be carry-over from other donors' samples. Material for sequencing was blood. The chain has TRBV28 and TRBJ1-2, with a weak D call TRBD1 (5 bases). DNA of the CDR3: TGTGCCACTGACCCGGGGGGAAACTATGGCTACACCTTC. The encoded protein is CATDPGGNYGYTF.